Listed below are T cell receptor beta chains from one sample, sequenced in a study of CD4 T cells in relation to SARS-CoV-2 and coronaviruses. What these receptors recognize is not known. Method: immunoSEQ multiplex PCR; TCRdb's copy keeps in-frame clones and lacks some. The repertoire holds some 20,000 clones, with roughly 78% as singletons. The sequenced sample was CD4+ T cells from PBMCs, cultured in vitro. The receptors shown here come from a human donor in good health. Both conserved end residues are trimmed from each CDR3.

CDR3aa,j_gene,v_gene
AWSLPGTGFLGGYT,TRBJ1-2,TRBV30
ASRRPGPSDTQY,TRBJ2-3,TRBV27
ASSARQGAYGYT,TRBJ1-2,TRBV27
AIRGAGRETQY,TRBJ2-5,TRBV28
ASSRGLSGYT,TRBJ1-2,TRBV7-9
ASSQVYGDSPLH,TRBJ1-6,TRBV3-1/TRBV3-2
ASSSGNSYNEQF,TRBJ2-1,TRBV5-1
ARSLGESYNEQF,TRBJ2-1,TRBV7-5
ASRPRTGVPGELF,TRBJ2-2,TRBV27
ASSAPGTIYGYT,TRBJ1-2,TRBV9
ASRDGTGGYEQY,TRBJ2-7,TRBV25-1
ASSKVRTSGVSYNEQF,TRBJ2-1,TRBV21-1
ASSPRGGLVGLADYEQY,TRBJ2-7,TRBV9
ATSGESKAF,TRBJ1-1,TRBV15
ASSPEGTGYQETQY,TRBJ2-5,TRBV3-1/TRBV3-2
ASSDGGTASYEQY,TRBJ2-7,TRBV28
ASGSWEYEQY,TRBJ2-7,TRBV30
ASSQQLAGGSDTQY,TRBJ2-3,TRBV3-1/TRBV3-2
ASSEYREVYEQY,TRBJ2-7,TRBV6-1
ASSLPGRTGELF,TRBJ2-2,TRBV5-1
ASSLEGDTGEQF,TRBJ2-1,TRBV5-1
ASSLAGTERGETQY,TRBJ2-5,TRBV7-2
ASRNSGRAGTDTQY,TRBJ2-3,TRBV19
ASSQAGDSRTQY,TRBJ2-5,TRBV4-1
ASSLHALELNTEAF,TRBJ1-1,TRBV3-1/TRBV3-2
AWSSTASNEQF,TRBJ2-1,TRBV30
ASSHQGNEQF,TRBJ2-1,TRBV7-9
ASSPGQGALVGYTEAF,TRBJ1-1,TRBV25-1
AWSKEVGAF,TRBJ1-1,TRBV30
SVEDHTDTQY,TRBJ2-3,TRBV29-1
ASSLEGALEQY,TRBJ2-7,TRBV7-2
ASSPSPGGTNEKLF,TRBJ1-4,TRBV19
AISESPGLAGGETQY,TRBJ2-5,TRBV10-3
AWSFRGPPSIGGYT,TRBJ1-2,TRBV30
ASHKQGADTGELF,TRBJ2-2,TRBV18
ASSSGRASGAHRFSNEQF,TRBJ2-1,TRBV19
ASSLAEGSSEQY,TRBJ2-7,TRBV5-1
ASSQEGLAGQNEQF,TRBJ2-1,TRBV4-2
SVEEGQGYGYT,TRBJ1-2,TRBV29-1
AISSSSEQY,TRBJ2-7,TRBV10-3
ARSLEWWFSPLH,TRBJ1-6,TRBV5-3
SGTRTFDEQF,TRBJ2-1,TRBV29-1
ASSPRNMGSPLH,TRBJ1-6,TRBV9
ASSPSAGEYNEQF,TRBJ2-1,TRBV7-2
ASSVDSGWETQY,TRBJ2-5,TRBV9
ASSLGGGTYNEQF,TRBJ2-1,TRBV3-1/TRBV3-2
ASSLEPARAYNEQF,TRBJ2-1,TRBV11-2
ASSFQGAGTEAF,TRBJ1-1,TRBV28
ASSKGPHLNSPLH,TRBJ1-6,TRBV28
ASSPEGQPNTEAF,TRBJ1-1,TRBV3-1/TRBV3-2
ASSLTAAGNTIY,TRBJ1-3,TRBV11-2